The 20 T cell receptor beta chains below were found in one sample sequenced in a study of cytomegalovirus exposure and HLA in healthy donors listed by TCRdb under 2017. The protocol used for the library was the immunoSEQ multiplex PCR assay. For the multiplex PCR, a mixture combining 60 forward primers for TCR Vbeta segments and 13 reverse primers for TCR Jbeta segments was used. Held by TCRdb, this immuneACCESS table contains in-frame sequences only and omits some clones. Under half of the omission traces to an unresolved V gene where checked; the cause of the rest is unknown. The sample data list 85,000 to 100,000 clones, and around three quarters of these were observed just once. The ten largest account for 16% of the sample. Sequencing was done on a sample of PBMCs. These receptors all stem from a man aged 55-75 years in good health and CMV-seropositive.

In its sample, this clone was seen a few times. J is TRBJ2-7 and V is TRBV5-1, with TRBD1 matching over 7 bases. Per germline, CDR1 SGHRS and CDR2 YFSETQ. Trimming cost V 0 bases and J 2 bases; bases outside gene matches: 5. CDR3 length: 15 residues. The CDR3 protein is CASSLETGVPYEQYF. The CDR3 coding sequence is TGCGCCAGCAGCTTGGAAACAGGGGTCCCCTACGAGCAGTACTTC.

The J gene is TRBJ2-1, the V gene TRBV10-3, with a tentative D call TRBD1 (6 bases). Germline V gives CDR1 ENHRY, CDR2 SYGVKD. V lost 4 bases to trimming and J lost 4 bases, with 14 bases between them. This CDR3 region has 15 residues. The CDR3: CAISVGSGAYNEQFF. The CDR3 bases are TGTGCCATCAGTGTCGGGTCAGGGGCGTACAATGAGCAGTTCTTC.

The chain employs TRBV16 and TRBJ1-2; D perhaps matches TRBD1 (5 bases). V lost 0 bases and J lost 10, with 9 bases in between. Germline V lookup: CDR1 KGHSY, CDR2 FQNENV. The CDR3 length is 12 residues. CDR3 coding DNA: TGTGCCAGCAGCCAATCCCCCAGGGACTACACCTTC. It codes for CASSQSPRDYTF.

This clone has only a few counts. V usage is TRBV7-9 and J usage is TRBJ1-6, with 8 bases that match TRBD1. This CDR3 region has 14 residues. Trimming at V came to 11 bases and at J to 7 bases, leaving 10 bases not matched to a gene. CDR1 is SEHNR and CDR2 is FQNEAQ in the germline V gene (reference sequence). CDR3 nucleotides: TGTGCCGCCCAGGACAGGGACCTGAATTCACCCCTCCACTTT. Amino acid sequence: CAAQDRDLNSPLHF.

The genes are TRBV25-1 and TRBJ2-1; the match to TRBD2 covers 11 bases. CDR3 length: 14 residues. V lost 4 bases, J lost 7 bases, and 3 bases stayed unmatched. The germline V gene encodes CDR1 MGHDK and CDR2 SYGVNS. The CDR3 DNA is TGTGCCAGCAGTGTAGCGGGGGGGCCAAATGAGCAGTTCTTC. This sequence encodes CASSVAGGPNEQFF.

Here the CDR3 DNA reads TGTGCCAGCAGGCGGCTAGAGGTATACAATGAGCAGTTCTTC. Translation: CASRRLEVYNEQFF. The chain is built from TRBV6-1 and TRBJ2-1, with no clear D. V lost 6 bases and J 4 bases, leaving 13 bases between the germline ends. This CDR3 is 14 amino acids long. Germline V lookup: CDR1 MNHNS, CDR2 SASEGT.

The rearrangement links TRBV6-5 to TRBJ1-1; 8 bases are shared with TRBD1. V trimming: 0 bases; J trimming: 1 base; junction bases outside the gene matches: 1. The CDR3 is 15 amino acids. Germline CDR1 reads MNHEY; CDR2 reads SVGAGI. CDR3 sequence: CASSYSGTGNTEAFF. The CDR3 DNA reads TGTGCCAGCAGTTACTCCGGGACAGGGAACACTGAAGCTTTCTTT.

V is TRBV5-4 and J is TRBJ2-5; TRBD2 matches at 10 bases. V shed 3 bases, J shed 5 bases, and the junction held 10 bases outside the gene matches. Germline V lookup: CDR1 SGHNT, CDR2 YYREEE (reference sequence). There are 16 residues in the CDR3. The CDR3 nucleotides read TGTGCCAGCAGCTCGGCTAGGCTAGCGGGGGTCGAGACCCAGTACTTC. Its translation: CASSSARLAGVETQYF.

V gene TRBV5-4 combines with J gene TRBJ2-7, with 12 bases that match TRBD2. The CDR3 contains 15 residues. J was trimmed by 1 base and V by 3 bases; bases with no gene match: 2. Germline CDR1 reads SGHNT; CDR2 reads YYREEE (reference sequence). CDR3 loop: CASSSLAGGSYEQYF. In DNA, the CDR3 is TGTGCCAGCAGCTCTCTAGCGGGGGGGTCCTACGAGCAGTACTTC.

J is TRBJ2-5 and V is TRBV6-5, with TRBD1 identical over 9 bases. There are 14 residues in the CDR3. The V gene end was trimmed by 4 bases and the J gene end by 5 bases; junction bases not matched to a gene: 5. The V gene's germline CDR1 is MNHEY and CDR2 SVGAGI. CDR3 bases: TGTGCCAGCAGTTCCCCTGGACAGGGGGAGACCCAGTACTTC. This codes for CASSSPGQGETQYF.

The DNA of the CDR3 is TGTGCCAGCAGCTCAGGGACTTTATTGGAGACCCAGTACTTC. Protein product: CASSSGTLLETQYF. This chain connects TRBV5-6 to TRBJ2-5, with a tentative D call TRBD2 (6 bases). Trimming left V 3 bases short and J 5 bases short, with 14 bases between. Germline assignment: CDR1 SGHDT and CDR2 YYEEEE. CDR3 length equals 14 residues.

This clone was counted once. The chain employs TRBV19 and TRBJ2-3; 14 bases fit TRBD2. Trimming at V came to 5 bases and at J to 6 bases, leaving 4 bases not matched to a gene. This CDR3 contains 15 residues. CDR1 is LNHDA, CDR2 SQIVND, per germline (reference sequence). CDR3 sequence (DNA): TGTGCCAGTAGTTTACGACTAGCGGGGGGGGATACGCAGTATTTT. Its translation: CASSLRLAGGDTQYF.

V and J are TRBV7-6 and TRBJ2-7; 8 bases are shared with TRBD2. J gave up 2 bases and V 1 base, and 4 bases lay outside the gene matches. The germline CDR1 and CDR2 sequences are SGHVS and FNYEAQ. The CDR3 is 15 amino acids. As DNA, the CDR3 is TGTGCCAGCAGCTTAGAAATAGCGGGGACCTACGAGCAGTACTTC. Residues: CASSLEIAGTYEQYF.

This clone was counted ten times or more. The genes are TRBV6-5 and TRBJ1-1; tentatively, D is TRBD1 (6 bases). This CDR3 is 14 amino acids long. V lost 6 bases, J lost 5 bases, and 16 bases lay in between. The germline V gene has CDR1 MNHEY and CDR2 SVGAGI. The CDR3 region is CASSSGTRGTEAFF. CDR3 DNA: TGTGCCAGCAGCAGCGGGACAAGGGGAACTGAAGCTTTCTTT.

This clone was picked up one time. The CDR3 DNA follows: TGTGCCAGCAGTTACTCGGGCAGCAATCAGCCCCAGCATTTT. This sequence encodes CASSYSGSNQPQHF. This rearrangement joins TRBV6-6 to TRBJ1-5; D ambiguous. Germline CDR1 is MNHNY and CDR2 is SVGAGI (reference sequence). CDR3 length: 14 amino acids. Deletions cut 0 bases from V and 1 base from J, with 4 bases between.

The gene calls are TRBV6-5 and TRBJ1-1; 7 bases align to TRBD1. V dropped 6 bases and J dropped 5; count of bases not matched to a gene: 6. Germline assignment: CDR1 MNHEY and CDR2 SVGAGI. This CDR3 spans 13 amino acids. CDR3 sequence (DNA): TGTGCCAGCAGACAGGGGTTGAGGACTGAAGCTTTCTTT. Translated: CASRQGLRTEAFF.

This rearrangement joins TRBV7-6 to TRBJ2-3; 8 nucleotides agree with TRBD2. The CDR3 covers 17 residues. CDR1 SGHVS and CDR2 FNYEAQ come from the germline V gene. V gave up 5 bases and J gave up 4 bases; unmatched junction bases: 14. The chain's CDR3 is CASSIRPSGTRSDTQYF. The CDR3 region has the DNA TGTGCCAGCAGCATCAGACCTTCGGGGACTAGATCAGATACGCAGTATTTT.

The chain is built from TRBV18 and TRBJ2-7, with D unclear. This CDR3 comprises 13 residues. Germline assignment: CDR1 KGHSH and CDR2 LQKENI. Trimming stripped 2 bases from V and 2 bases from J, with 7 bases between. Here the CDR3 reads CASSPVSPYEQYF. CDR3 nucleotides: TGTGCCAGCTCACCAGTCAGTCCCTACGAGCAGTACTTC.

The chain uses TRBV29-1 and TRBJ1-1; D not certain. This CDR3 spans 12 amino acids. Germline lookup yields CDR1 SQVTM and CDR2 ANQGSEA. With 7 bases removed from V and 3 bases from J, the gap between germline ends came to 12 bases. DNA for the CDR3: TGCAGCGCCTCAGAGGGTCACACTGAAGCTTTCTTT. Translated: CSASEGHTEAFF.

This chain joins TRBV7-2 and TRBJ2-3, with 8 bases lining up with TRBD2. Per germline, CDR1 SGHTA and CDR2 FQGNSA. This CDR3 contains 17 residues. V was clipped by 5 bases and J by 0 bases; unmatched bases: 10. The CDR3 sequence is CASSAYPASGSTDTQYF. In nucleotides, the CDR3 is TGTGCCAGCAGCGCCTACCCGGCTAGCGGGAGCACAGATACGCAGTATTTT. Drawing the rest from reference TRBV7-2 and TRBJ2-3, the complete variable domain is GAGVSQSPSNKVTEKGKDVELRCDPISGHTALYWYRQSLGQGLEFLIYFQGNSAPDKSGLPSDRFSAERTGGSVSTLTIQRTQQEDSAVYLCASSAYPASGSTDTQYFGPGTRLTVL.